Below are 3 T cell receptor beta chains sequenced from a single sample in a study of blood T cells in healthy people across ages. Then a second PCR, running roughly 6 to 12 cycles, was carried out with a sample-barcoded 5' primer and a J-beta primer mix. Each CDR3 protein is one row after TCRdb ran MiXCR on the 5' RACE reads. The table includes fewer than 950,000 distinct CDR3 sequences, roughly 35% detected once. Sequencing was performed on blood. These receptors were collected from a man aged 18 to 30 in good health.

This clonotype appeared a few times. The rearrangement links TRBV20-1 to TRBJ2-7; possible D gene TRBD2, 5 bases. The germline V gene encodes CDR1 DFQATT and CDR2 SNEGSKA (reference sequence). The CDR3 is made up of 12 amino acids. V dropped 6 bases and J dropped 2 bases, with 11 bases sitting between them. In nucleotides, the CDR3 is TGCAGTGCCTCCGGAGGTACCTACGAGCAGTACTTC. Residues: CSASGGTYEQYF.

Remarks on this clonotype: A much larger clone differs by one base, so this may be a read error. This chain uses TRBV6-2 or TRBV6-3 with TRBJ2-1, with D maybe TRBD1 (7 bases). V shed 4 bases and J shed 1 base, with 14 bases lying between them. The CDR3 totals 16 residues. CDR1 is MNHEY and CDR2 is SVGEGT in the germline V gene. The CDR3, as DNA: TGTGCCAGCAGTTCCTGGAGGGGGCAATCCTACAATGAGCAGTTCTTC. Translated, it gives CASSSWRGQSYNEQFF.

V and J are TRBV6-5 and TRBJ2-1, with 8 bases aligning to TRBD2. The DNA matches TRBJ2-7 better at its end, which makes the J call doubtful. The CDR3 covers 15 residues. Germline V gene data show CDR1 as MNHEY and CDR2 as SVGAGI. CDR3 loop: CASSWQLAVYNEQYF. The CDR3 DNA sequence: TGTGCCAGCAGTTGGCAACTAGCGGTATACAATGAGCAGTACTTC.